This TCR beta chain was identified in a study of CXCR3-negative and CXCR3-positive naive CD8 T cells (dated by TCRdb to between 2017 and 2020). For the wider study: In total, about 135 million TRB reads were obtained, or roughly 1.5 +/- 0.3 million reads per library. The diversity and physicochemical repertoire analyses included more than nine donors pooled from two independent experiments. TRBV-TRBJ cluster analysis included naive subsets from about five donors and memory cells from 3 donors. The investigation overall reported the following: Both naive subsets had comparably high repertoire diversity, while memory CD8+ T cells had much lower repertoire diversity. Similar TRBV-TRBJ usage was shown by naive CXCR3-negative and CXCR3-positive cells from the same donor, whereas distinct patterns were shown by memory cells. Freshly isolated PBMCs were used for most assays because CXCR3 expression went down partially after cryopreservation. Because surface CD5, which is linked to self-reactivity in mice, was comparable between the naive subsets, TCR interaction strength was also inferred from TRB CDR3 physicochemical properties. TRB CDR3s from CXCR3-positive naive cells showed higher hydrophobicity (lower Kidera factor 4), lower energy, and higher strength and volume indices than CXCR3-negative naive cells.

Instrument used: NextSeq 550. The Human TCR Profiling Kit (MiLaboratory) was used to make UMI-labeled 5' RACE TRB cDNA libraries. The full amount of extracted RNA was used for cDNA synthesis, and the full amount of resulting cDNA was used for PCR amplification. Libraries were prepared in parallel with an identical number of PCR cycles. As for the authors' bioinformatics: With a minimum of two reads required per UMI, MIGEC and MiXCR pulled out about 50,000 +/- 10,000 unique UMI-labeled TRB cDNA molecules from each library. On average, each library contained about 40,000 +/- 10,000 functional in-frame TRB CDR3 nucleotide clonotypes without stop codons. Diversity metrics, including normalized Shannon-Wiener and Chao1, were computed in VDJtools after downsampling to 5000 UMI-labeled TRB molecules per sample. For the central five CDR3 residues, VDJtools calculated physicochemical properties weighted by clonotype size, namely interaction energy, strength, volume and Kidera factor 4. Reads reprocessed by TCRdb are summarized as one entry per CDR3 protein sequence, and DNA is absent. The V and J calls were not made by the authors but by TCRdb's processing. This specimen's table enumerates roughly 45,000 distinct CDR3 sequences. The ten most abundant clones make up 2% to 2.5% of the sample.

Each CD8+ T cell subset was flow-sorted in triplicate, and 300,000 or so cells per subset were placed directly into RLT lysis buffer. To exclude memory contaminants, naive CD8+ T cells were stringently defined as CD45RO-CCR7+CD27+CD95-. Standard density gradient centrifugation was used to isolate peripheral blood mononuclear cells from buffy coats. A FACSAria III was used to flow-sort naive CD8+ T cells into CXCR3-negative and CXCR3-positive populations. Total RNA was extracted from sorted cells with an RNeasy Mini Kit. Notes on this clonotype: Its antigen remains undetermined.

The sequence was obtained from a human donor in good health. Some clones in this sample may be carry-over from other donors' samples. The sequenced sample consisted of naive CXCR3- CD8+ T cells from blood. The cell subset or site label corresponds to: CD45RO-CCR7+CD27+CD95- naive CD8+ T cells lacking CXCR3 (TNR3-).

The CDR3 region has the sequence CASDGTPPTDTQYF. The chain uses TRBV7-2 and TRBJ2-3; TCRdb picks TRBD1, but there is no DNA to check that call. The CDR3 contains 14 residues, cysteine and phenylalanine counted. Only the protein sequence is given. CDR1 and CDR2 were assigned from the germline V gene as SGHTA and FQGNSA.